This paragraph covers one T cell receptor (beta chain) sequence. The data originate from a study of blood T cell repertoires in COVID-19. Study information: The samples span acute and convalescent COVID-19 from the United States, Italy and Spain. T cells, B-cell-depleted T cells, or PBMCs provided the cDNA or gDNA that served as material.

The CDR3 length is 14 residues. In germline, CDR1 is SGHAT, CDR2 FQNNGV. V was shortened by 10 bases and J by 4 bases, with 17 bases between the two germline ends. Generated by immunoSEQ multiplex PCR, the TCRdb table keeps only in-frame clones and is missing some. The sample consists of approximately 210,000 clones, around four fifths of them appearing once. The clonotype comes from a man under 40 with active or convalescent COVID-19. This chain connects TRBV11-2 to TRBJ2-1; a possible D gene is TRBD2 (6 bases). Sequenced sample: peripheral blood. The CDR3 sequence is CAIEGGVLYNEQFF. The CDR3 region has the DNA TGTGCCATCGAAGGAGGGGTCTTGTACAATGAGCAGTTCTTC.